Reported below is one T cell receptor beta chain. This sample is part of a study of blood T cell repertoires in COVID-19. Original processing notes: Amplification of reference gene primers provided the estimated nucleated cell counts. TCRdb's table, derived via immunoSEQ multiplex PCR, lists solely in-frame clones and lacks some. The V and J calls and clone size are taken from that table; D and trimming were inferred from the DNA. The data contain approximately 280,000 clones, around 89% of them singletons. Germline CDR1 reads LGHNT; CDR2 reads FRNRAP. The J segment lost 1 base and the V segment lost 0 bases, leaving 20 bases of the junction unmatched. The CDR3 consists of 22 residues.

V is TRBV12-5 and J is TRBJ2-3; 9 bases agree with TRBD2. This clonotype originated in a man in his forties with acute or convalescent COVID-19. Sequencing was done on a sample of peripheral blood. DNA of the CDR3: TGTGCTAGTGGTTTGGTACTGAGGTTCAGCGGGGGGCCCCGACCTGGCACAGATACGCAGTATTTT. This codes for CASGLVLRFSGGPRPGTDTQYF.